This record covers a single TCR beta chain. Assay used: immunoSEQ multiplex PCR; TCRdb lists only in-frame clones, some missing. Of roughly 190,000 clones listed, 70% to 80% were seen once; the top ten hold around 12%. The sample comes from a study of blood T cell repertoires in COVID-19. Overall study context: PBMCs, B-cell-depleted T cells, or T cells were the source of the cDNA or gDNA that made up the material.

The germline V and J ends were trimmed by 5 bases and 0 bases, with 11 bases remaining between them. The CDR3 runs to 15 residues. Per the germline V gene, CDR1 is MDHEN and CDR2 is SYDVKM. Sequenced material: peripheral blood. This TCR was sampled from a woman aged 45-65 years with acute or convalescent COVID-19. The rearrangement uses TRBV28 and TRBJ1-5; possible D gene TRBD1, 5 bases. The CDR3 nucleotides are TGTGCCAGCAGTCCCGGACAAATTAGCAATCAGCCCCAGCATTTT. It codes for CASSPGQISNQPQHF. Supplemented by reference TRBV28 and TRBJ1-5, the full variable domain reads DVKVTQSSRYLVKRTGEKVFLECVQDMDHENMFWYRQDPGLGLRLIYFSYDVKMKEKGDIPEGYSVSREKKERFSLILESASTNQTSMYLCASSPGQISNQPQHFGDGTRLSIL.